The 3 T cell receptor beta chains below all came from one sample that was sequenced in a study of cytomegalovirus exposure and HLA in healthy donors. Assay used: immunoSEQ multiplex PCR; TCRdb lists only in-frame clones, some missing. The repertoire consists of about 200,000 clones, with 70% to 90% occurring once and the leading ten covering 2.9%. Sample: PBMCs. The receptor set was obtained from a woman between 18 and 30 years old in good health and CMV-seronegative.

The CDR3, as DNA: TGTGCCAGCAGTTTCGGGACAGGGAACTACGAGCAGTACTTC. It codes for CASSFGTGNYEQYF. The chain links TRBV27 to TRBJ2-7; 9 bases are a match to TRBD1. In germline, CDR1 is MNHEY, CDR2 SMNVEV (reference sequence). V was pared by 3 bases and J by 3 bases, with 3 bases of the junction left unmatched. The CDR3 consists of 14 residues.

The rearrangement links TRBV7-9 to TRBJ1-1; 8 bases map to TRBD1. CDR3 length equals 12 residues. The trim removed 11 bases at V and 7 bases at J, leaving 9 bases unmatched. The germline V gene has CDR1 SEHNR and CDR2 FQNEAQ (reference sequence). The CDR3 loop reads CAGGQGGNEAFF. CDR3 DNA: TGTGCCGGTGGACAGGGAGGAAATGAAGCTTTCTTT.

The chain carries TRBV6-1 and TRBJ2-1; D is perhaps TRBD2 (5 bases). The germline CDR1 and CDR2 sequences are MNHNS and SASEGT. The CDR3 extends over 14 amino acids. V was shortened by 8 bases and J by 1 base, with 12 bases between the two germline ends. CDR3 bases: TGTGCCAGCGGGGAACGGGAATCCTACAATGAGCAGTTCTTC. This codes for CASGERESYNEQFF.